The clone carrying this TCR beta chain occurred once. The germline V and J ends were trimmed by 1 base and 1 base, with 15 bases remaining between them. CDR1 is LNHDA, CDR2 SQIVND, per germline (reference sequence). The CDR3 totals 17 residues. The data belong to a study of healthy donors' naive CD4 and CD8 T cells. Each TCR library used roughly 510 ng of total RNA and a linear amplification protocol. A single record per CDR3 protein comes from TCRdb applying MiXCR to the reads. The sample yields roughly 200,000 distinct CDR3 sequences, around 74% seen once. This chain uses TRBV19 with TRBJ2-3; D perhaps matches TRBD2 (6 bases). Sample: naive CD4+ and CD8+ T cells sorted from blood, pooled from several donors. This sequence was found in a pool of human donors in good health; the sample pools cells from several healthy donors. The CDR3 nucleotides read TGTGCCAGTAGTATAGCTGAGGCGGGACTCCGCACAGATACGCAGTATTTT. Its protein is CASSIAEAGLRTDTQYF.